Below, 25 T cell receptor beta chains from the same sample are listed, as sequenced in a study of shared clonotypes between healthy human individuals. This table comes from immunoSEQ multiplex PCR, and its TCRdb copy is limited to in-frame clones, with some not included. The sample yields roughly 320,000 clones, roughly 84% seen once. The specimen sequenced was memory CD8+ T cells sorted from blood. Sample subset: CD45RO+ cells pooled with CCR7-negative TemRA cells. These receptors all stem from a young man in good health.

The genes are TRBV5-1 and TRBJ2-2; D gene ambiguous. Trimming removed 0 bases from V and 4 bases from J, with 10 bases in between. The CDR3 runs to 15 residues. From germline, CDR1 is SGHRS and CDR2 YFSETQ. This chain's CDR3 is CASSLEGFSTGELFF. CDR3 nucleotide sequence: TGCGCCAGCAGCTTGGAAGGCTTCAGCACCGGGGAGCTGTTTTTT.

This clone was counted once. Other DNA sequences within the sample encode an identical CDR3. V usage is TRBV28 and J usage is TRBJ2-5; the D is unclear. The germline gives CDR1 MDHEN, CDR2 SYDVKM. The CDR3 sequence is 12 residues long. V was cut by 5 bases and J by 4 bases, with 8 bases left in between. The CDR3 nucleotides read TGTGCCAGCAGTCCACCGGGAGAGACCCAGTACTTC. Protein: CASSPPGETQYF.

In its sample, this clone was seen a few times. The rearrangement links TRBV19 to TRBJ1-5; TRBD1 agrees at 8 bases. CDR3 length: 14 amino acids. V lost 9 bases and J lost 5; bases outside the gene matches: 9. CDR1 is LNHDA, CDR2 SQIVND, per germline (reference sequence). CDR3 bases: TGTGCCAGGACGGCAGGGGGCGAGGATCAGCCCCAGCATTTT. Protein: CARTAGGEDQPQHF.

This clone was seen ten or more times. The rearrangement uses TRBV9 and TRBJ1-2, with 10 bases identical to TRBD1. There are 15 residues in the CDR3. Germline CDR1 and CDR2: SGDLS and YYNGEE. Trimming took 4 bases from V and 2 from J; bases not matched to a gene: 5. The CDR3 nucleotides read TGTGCCAGCAGCTCTACGACAGGGGGCAACTATGGCTACACCTTC. Its protein product is CASSSTTGGNYGYTF.

This sequence joins TRBV6-5 and TRBJ2-1; D unclear. The CDR3 is made up of 16 amino acids. Germline CDR1 and CDR2: MNHEY and SVGAGI. V dropped 0 bases and J dropped 0 bases, with 9 bases sitting between them. The CDR3: CASSYSGPSSYNEQFF. The CDR3 nucleotides read TGTGCCAGCAGTTACTCAGGGCCCAGCTCCTACAATGAGCAGTTCTTC.

The rearrangement joins TRBV9 to TRBJ2-1, with D hard to call. Per the germline V gene, CDR1 is SGDLS and CDR2 is YYNGEE. Trimming took off 7 bases at V and 0 bases at J, with 11 bases between the two ends. The CDR3 loop spans 14 amino acids. The CDR3 here is CASGQASSYNEQFF. The CDR3 coding sequence is TGTGCCAGCGGTCAGGCAAGCTCCTACAATGAGCAGTTCTTC.

Many counts were recorded for this clone. The CDR3 bases are TGTGCCAGCAGTTACGACAGTTATGGAAACACCATATATTTT. It is translated as CASSYDSYGNTIYF. The rearrangement links TRBV6-5 to TRBJ1-3; D is possibly TRBD1 (5 bases). This CDR3 region has 14 residues. Germline-derived CDR1 and CDR2 are MNHEY and SVGAGI. V lost 2 bases to trimming and J lost 3 bases, with 8 bases between them.

This sequence joins TRBV21-1 and TRBJ2-3; the table's TRBD1 call for D was not verified on the DNA. TRBV21-1 is marked as a pseudogene. The CDR3 has 19 residues. Here the CDR3 DNA reads TGTGCCAGCAGCACTCCGGAGCTAAGGACAGGGACTAACACAGATACGCAGTATTTT. It translates to CASSTPELRTGTNTDTQYF.

This sequence joins TRBV6-6 and TRBJ2-1; D assignment may be TRBD1 or TRBD2 (5 bases each). This CDR3 region has 13 residues. Germline loops: CDR1 MNHNY, CDR2 SVGAGI (reference sequence). The germline V and J ends were trimmed by 7 bases and 6 bases, with 13 bases remaining between them. The CDR3 sequence is CASTGPSPNEQFF. In nucleotides, the CDR3 is TGTGCCAGCACGGGACCCAGCCCCAATGAGCAGTTCTTC.

V is TRBV27 and J is TRBJ1-2; D perhaps matches TRBD1 (5 bases). V was trimmed by 2 bases and J by 6 bases, leaving 19 bases between them. The length of the CDR3 is 16 residues. Germline V gene sequence: CDR1 MNHEY, CDR2 SMNVEV (reference sequence). This CDR3 reads CASSLVGRAGTDGYTF. The DNA for the CDR3 is TGTGCCAGCAGTTTAGTGGGTAGGGCAGGGACGGATGGCTACACCTTC.

The CDR3 reads CSVDGSGGTRSYNEQFF. Written as DNA, the CDR3 is TGCAGCGTTGATGGTAGCGGGGGGACCCGCTCCTACAATGAGCAGTTCTTC. The rearrangement joins TRBV29-1 to TRBJ2-1; TRBD2 matches 10 bases. From germline, CDR1 is SQVTM and CDR2 ANQGSEA. Unmatched junction bases numbered 8, after V lost 3 bases and J lost 0 bases. This CDR3 contains 17 residues.

The chain links TRBV9 to TRBJ2-3, with D unresolved. The CDR3 is 16 amino acids. The V gene lost 0 bases and the J gene lost 0 bases, with 11 bases spanning the gap. CDR1 SGDLS and CDR2 YYNGEE come from the germline V gene. The CDR3 region is CASSVDNVRSTDTQYF. DNA of the CDR3: TGTGCCAGCAGCGTAGACAACGTCAGAAGCACAGATACGCAGTATTTT.

The V gene is TRBV5-1, the J gene TRBJ2-1; D might be TRBD1 (5 bases). The CDR3 spans 16 residues. Trimming stripped 4 bases from V and 0 bases from J, with 14 bases between. Germline V gene sequence: CDR1 SGHRS, CDR2 YFSETQ. The CDR3 nucleotides are TGCGCCAGCAGCAGGGTTGGGGCTTTCTCCTACAATGAGCAGTTCTTC. Protein: CASSRVGAFSYNEQFF.

This chain connects TRBV5-6 to TRBJ2-3; D is possibly TRBD2 (6 bases). The V gene lost 4 bases and the J gene lost 1 base, with 13 bases spanning the gap. This CDR3 spans 15 amino acids. Germline CDR1 SGHDT, CDR2 YYEEEE. CDR3 region: CASSQLTGGTDTQYF. DNA for the CDR3: TGTGCCAGCAGCCAACTAACGGGGGGCACAGATACGCAGTATTTT.

This clone appeared a few times. V is TRBV6-6 and J is TRBJ1-1; no reliable D call. Trimming cost V 2 bases and J 4 bases, with 5 bases left between them. This CDR3 region has 12 residues. Germline loops: CDR1 MNHNY, CDR2 SVGAGI (reference sequence). The CDR3 region is CASSYGGTEAFF. The CDR3 coding sequence is TGTGCCAGCAGTTACGGTGGCACTGAAGCTTTCTTT.

J is TRBJ1-1 and V is TRBV5-6; no clear D gene. The CDR3 is made up of 11 amino acids. V gave up 6 bases and J gave up 4 bases, with 7 bases separating them. The germline gives CDR1 SGHDT, CDR2 YYEEEE. The CDR3 loop reads CASTSGTEAFF. In nucleotides, the CDR3 is TGTGCCAGCACCTCGGGCACTGAAGCTTTCTTT.

The J gene is TRBJ2-5, the V gene TRBV7-9; no firm D call. Trimming took off 1 base at V and 5 bases at J, with 8 bases between the two ends. The CDR3 sequence is 13 residues long. The germline V gene has CDR1 SEHNR and CDR2 FQNEAQ (reference sequence). DNA for the CDR3: TGTGCCAGCAGCTTAGTCGGTCCGGAGACCCAGTACTTC. As protein: CASSLVGPETQYF.

This chain uses TRBV7-9 with TRBJ2-2; 8 bases fit TRBD1. Looked up from germline, CDR1 is SEHNR and CDR2 is FQNEAQ (reference sequence). V gave up 5 bases and J gave up 5 bases; unmatched junction bases: 4. The CDR3 extends over 14 amino acids. The CDR3 DNA sequence: TGTGCCAGCAGCCCGACAGGGGAGACCGGGGAGCTGTTTTTT. This encodes CASSPTGETGELFF.

The chain uses TRBV5-4 and TRBJ1-2; possible D gene TRBD1, 5 bases. CDR3 length: 14 amino acids. V lost 0 bases and J lost 6, with 12 bases in between. Germline V gene lookup returns CDR1 SGHNT and CDR2 YYREEE (reference sequence). The CDR3 is CASSLADMPDGYTF. As DNA, the CDR3 is TGTGCCAGCAGCTTGGCGGACATGCCCGATGGCTACACCTTC.

The V and J genes are TRBV30 and TRBJ2-3, with D perhaps matching TRBD1 (5 bases). The ends were cut back, 3 bases at V and 2 bases at J, with 12 bases in the middle. CDR1 and CDR2 from the germline V gene are GTSNPN and SVGIG (reference sequence). The CDR3 totals 14 residues. The CDR3: CAWRAVGHTDTQYF. CDR3 nucleotide sequence: TGTGCCTGGAGGGCGGTAGGACACACAGATACGCAGTATTTT.

Remarks on this clone: This specimen includes other DNA sequences encoding the same CDR3. The V and J genes are TRBV2 and TRBJ1-2; D gene unclear. Germline CDR1 and CDR2: SNHLY and FYNNEI. The CDR3 spans 12 residues. The V gene lost 4 bases and the J gene lost 3 bases, with 6 bases spanning the gap. The CDR3 sequence is CASSGRDYGYTF. CDR3 in DNA: TGTGCCAGCAGTGGCCGGGACTATGGCTACACCTTC.

The rearrangement uses TRBV19 and TRBJ2-7, with unresolved D. The germline gives CDR1 LNHDA, CDR2 SQIVND (reference sequence). The CDR3 is 13 amino acids. V dropped 3 bases and J dropped 1 base, with 7 bases sitting between them. Here the CDR3 DNA reads TGTGCCAGTAGTATCACCCTATCCTACGAGCAGTACTTC. It yields the protein CASSITLSYEQYF.

The J gene is TRBJ2-1, the V gene TRBV6-6; D remains ambiguous. The germline gives CDR1 MNHNY, CDR2 SVGAGI (reference sequence). V was clipped by 5 bases and J by 8 bases, with 22 bases between them. CDR3 length: 16 residues. The CDR3 region is CASSGLRVGQLDEQFF. As DNA, the CDR3 is TGTGCCAGCAGTGGCCTCCGCGTCGGCCAGCTCGATGAGCAGTTCTTC.

This chain uses TRBV7-9 with TRBJ2-1, with D perhaps TRBD2 (5 bases). V lost 0 bases, J lost 2 bases, and 14 bases lay in between. The length of the CDR3 is 17 residues. Germline values: CDR1 SEHNR, CDR2 FQNEAQ (reference sequence). DNA for the CDR3: TGTGCCAGCAGCTTAGCGCGTTGGACTCAGGCCTACAATGAGCAGTTCTTC. Its protein is CASSLARWTQAYNEQFF.

The V and J genes are TRBV7-2 and TRBJ2-2; D uncertain. V gave up 5 bases and J gave up 1 base, with 11 bases separating them. Germline V gene lookup returns CDR1 SGHTA and CDR2 FQGNSA. The CDR3 is 15 amino acids. CDR3 in amino acids: CASSPRLVNTGELFF. CDR3 bases: TGTGCCAGCAGCCCGCGACTGGTGAACACCGGGGAGCTGTTTTTT.